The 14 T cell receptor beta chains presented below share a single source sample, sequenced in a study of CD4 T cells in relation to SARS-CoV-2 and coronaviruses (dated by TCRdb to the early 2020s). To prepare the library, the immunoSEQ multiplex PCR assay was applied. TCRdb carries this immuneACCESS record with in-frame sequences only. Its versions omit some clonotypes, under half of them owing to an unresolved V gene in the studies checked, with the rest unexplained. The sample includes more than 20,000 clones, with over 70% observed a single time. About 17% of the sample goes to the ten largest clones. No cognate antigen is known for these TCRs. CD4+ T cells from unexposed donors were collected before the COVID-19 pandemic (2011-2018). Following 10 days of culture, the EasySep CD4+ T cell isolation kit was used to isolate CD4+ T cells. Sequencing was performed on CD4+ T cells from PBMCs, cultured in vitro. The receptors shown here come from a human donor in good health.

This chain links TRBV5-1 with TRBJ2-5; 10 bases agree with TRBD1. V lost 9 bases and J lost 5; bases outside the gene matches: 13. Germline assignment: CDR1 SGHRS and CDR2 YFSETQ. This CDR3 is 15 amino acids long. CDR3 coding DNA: TGCGCCACGAACGGTGGAGGGGGACAGGGGGAGACCCAGTACTTC. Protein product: CATNGGGGQGETQYF.

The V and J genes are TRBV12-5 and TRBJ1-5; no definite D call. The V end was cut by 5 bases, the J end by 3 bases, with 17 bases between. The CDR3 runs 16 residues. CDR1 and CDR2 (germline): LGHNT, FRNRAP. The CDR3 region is CASGPTLRGPNQPQHF. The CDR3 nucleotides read TGTGCTAGTGGTCCCACGCTTCGAGGTCCCAATCAGCCCCAGCATTTT.

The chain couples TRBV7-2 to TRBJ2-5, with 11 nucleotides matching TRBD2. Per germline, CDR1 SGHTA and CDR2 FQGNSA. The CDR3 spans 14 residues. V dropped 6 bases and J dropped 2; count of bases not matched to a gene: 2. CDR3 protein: CASRLAGAQETQYF. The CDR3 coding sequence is TGTGCCAGCAGACTAGCGGGGGCTCAAGAGACCCAGTACTTC. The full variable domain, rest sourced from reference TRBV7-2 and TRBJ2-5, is GAGVSQSPSNKVTEKGKDVELRCDPISGHTALYWYRQSLGQGLEFLIYFQGNSAPDKSGLPSDRFSAERTGGSVSTLTIQRTQQEDSAVYLCASRLAGAQETQYFGPGTRLLVL.

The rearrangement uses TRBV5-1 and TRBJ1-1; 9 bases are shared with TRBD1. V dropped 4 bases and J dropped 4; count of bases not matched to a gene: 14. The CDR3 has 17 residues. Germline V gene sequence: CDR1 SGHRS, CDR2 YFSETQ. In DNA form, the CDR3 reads TGCGCCAGCAGCCCGAGTCCCGGGACAGGGTGGGGCACTGAAGCTTTCTTT. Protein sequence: CASSPSPGTGWGTEAFF.

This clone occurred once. CDR3 in DNA: TGCGCCAGCAGCCCTGGGGGGTTGGGCTCCTACGAGCAGTACTTC. Translating gives CASSPGGLGSYEQYF. This chain links TRBV5-1 with TRBJ2-7, with D perhaps TRBD2 (6 bases). CDR1 and CDR2 (germline): SGHRS, YFSETQ. The CDR3 runs to 15 residues. Trimming removed 4 bases at V and 0 bases at J, with 14 bases between.

The CDR3 protein is CASSLVGTSGNEQFF. The DNA of the CDR3 is TGTGCCAGCAGCTTAGTTGGGACTTCTGGGAATGAGCAGTTCTTC. V and J are TRBV7-2 and TRBJ2-1; TRBD2 is a possible D gene (6 bases). This CDR3 has 15 residues. Deletions cut 1 base from V and 7 bases from J, with 14 bases between. The germline gives CDR1 SGHTA, CDR2 FQGNSA.

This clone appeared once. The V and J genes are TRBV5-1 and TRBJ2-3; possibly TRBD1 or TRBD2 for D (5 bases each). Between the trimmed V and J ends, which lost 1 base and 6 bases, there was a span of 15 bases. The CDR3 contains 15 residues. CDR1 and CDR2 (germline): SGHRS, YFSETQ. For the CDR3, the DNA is TGCGCCAGCAGCTTGAGGGGCCTGGGAGTGGATACGCAGTATTTT. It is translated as CASSLRGLGVDTQYF.

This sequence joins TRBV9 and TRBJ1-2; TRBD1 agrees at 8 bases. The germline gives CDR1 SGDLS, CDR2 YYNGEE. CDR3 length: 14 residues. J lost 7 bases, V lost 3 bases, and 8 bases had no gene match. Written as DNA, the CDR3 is TGTGCCAGCAGCGCGCAGCAGGGGGCAGGTGGCTACACCTTC. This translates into CASSAQQGAGGYTF.

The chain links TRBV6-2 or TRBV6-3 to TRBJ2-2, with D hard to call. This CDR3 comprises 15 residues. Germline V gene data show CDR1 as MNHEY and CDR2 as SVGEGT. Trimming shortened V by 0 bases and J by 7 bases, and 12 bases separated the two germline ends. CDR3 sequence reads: CASSYSSASDGELFF. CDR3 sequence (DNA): TGTGCCAGCAGTTACTCGTCCGCCTCAGACGGGGAGCTGTTTTTT.

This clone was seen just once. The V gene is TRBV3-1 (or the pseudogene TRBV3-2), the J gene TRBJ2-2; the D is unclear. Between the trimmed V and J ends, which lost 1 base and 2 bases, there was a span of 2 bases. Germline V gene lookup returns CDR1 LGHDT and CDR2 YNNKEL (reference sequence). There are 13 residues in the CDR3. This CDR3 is CASSQGNTGELFF. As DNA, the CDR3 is TGTGCCAGCAGCCAAGGCAACACCGGGGAGCTGTTTTTT.

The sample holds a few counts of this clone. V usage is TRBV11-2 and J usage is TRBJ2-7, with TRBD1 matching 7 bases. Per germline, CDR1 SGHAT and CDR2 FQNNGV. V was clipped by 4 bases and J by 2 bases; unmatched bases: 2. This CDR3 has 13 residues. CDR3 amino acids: CASSWDSPYEQYF. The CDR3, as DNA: TGTGCCAGCAGCTGGGACAGTCCCTACGAGCAGTACTTC.

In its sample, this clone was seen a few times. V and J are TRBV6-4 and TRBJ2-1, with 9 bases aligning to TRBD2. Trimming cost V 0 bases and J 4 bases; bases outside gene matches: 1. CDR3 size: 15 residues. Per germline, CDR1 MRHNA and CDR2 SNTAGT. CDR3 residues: CASSDSSGSYNEQFF. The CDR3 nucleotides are TGTGCCAGCAGTGACTCTAGCGGGAGTTACAATGAGCAGTTCTTC.

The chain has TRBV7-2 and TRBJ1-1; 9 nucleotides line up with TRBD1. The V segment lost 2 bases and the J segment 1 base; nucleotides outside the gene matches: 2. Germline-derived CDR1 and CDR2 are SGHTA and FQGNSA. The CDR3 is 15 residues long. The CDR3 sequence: CASSLMDRGNTEAFF. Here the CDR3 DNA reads TGTGCCAGCAGCTTAATGGACAGGGGGAACACTGAAGCTTTCTTT.

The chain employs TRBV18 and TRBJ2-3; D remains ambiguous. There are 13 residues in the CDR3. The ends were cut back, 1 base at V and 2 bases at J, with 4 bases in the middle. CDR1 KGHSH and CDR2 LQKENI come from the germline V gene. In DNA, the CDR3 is TGTGCCAGCTCACCACGGGACACAGATACGCAGTATTTT. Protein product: CASSPRDTDTQYF.